This TCR beta chain was captured by sequencing in a study of T-cell memory formation after mild COVID-19 (dated by TCRdb to about 2021). With regard to the full study: TCR sequence clusters from the two donors were largely donor specific. Two young, previously healthy adult volunteers made up the cohort, one male and one female. In a couple of donors, T-cell clones that expanded and contracted after mild COVID-19 were followed by sequencing TCRalpha and TCRbeta repertoires longitudinally.

Including cysteine and phenylalanine, the CDR3 has 16 amino acids. Only the CDR3 DNA is retained, 48 bases long and in frame from the first base. A distance of 18 bases separates the germline ends of V and J, which lose 6 bases and 4 bases respectively. CDR1 and CDR2 are drawn from the germline V gene: MNHEY, SVGEGT. As for this clonotype: What this receptor recognizes is not known. Per-base quality was not reported, and no clone a single base away is much larger than it.

Study-wide findings and limitations: SARS-CoV-2 specificity was not confirmed for the second-wave clones peaking on day 37. Some responding clones were found in pre-infection memory, which suggests that pre-existing cross-reactive memory T cells took part in the SARS-CoV-2 response. Contracting CD4+ clones appeared mostly in the CM and EM memory subsets, whereas CD8+ clones were enriched in EMRA. Only a couple of mild cases were covered by the study, and larger cohorts that include severe cases with pre-infection samples were considered necessary. Clones contracting from day 15 to 85 had balanced CD4/CD8 phenotypes, while a second wave expanding from day 15 to 37 was biased towards CD4+.

Ficoll-Paque density gradient centrifugation was used to isolate PBMCs. The listed sequencing device is Illumina NovaSeq 6000. cDNA libraries for TCRalpha and TCRbeta were prepared by 5'RACE using constant-segment primers, with sample barcodes and unique molecular identifiers added. RNA was extracted from every sample with Trizol reagent. Library amplification was performed in two PCR steps, and a second sample barcode and Illumina TruSeq adapters were introduced in the second step. Sequencing of libraries was performed on an Illumina NovaSeq with 2 x 150 bp paired-end reads. Per the original workflow: With migec v1.2.7, reads were demultiplexed and then collapsed into UMI-guided consensus sequences. Using mixcr v2.1.11, UMI consensuses were aligned to TRA and TRB V and J templates and then assembled into clonotypes. A clonotype was counted as expanded or contracted only if both edgeR and NoisET called the change significant, with noise models trained on biological replicates. For edgeR calls, the thresholds were a false discovery rate-adjusted p below 0.01 and a log2 fold-change of 1. PCA with hierarchical clustering of max-normalized trajectories of the 1000 most abundant clonotypes was used as exploratory dynamics analysis. Separately sequenced CD4+ and CD8+ repertoires were used to assign the CD4 or CD8 phenotype of responding clones. TCRdb ran its own pipeline on the public reads, namely fastp trimming at Q25 and MiXCR clone calling, and kept in-frame beta chains. Every CDR3 protein is listed once, alongside the most common genes and DNA of its rows. These V and J calls are TCRdb output, not the study's own analysis. The sample table shows just under 550,000 distinct CDR3 sequences, and just over 20% are seen once. Of the sample, about an eighth falls within the top ten clones.

The V and J segments used are TRBV6-2 or TRBV6-3 and TRBJ2-2; a weak D assignment points to TRBD1 (7 bases agree). The sample consisted of PBMCs or a T cell subset sorted from them (not recorded which). The TCR originated in an adult woman who had mild COVID-19 (a few samples of this study predate the infection). The sample titles of this study are shuffled in the database, so cell type and time point are left out; the donor was told from shared clones. The nucleotides are TGTGCCAGCAGCCCTACGGGGGACAGTATCACCGGGGAGCTGTTTTTT. Protein translation: CASSPTGDSITGELFF.